This T cell receptor beta chain was recorded in a study of OX40 agonist ivuxolimab in advanced cancers. TCRdb's table, derived via immunoSEQ multiplex PCR, lists solely in-frame clones and lacks some. The sample lists roughly 59,000 clones; about 87% were seen once. Germline trimming cut 5 bases from V and 1 base from J; bases unmatched to any gene: 8. Germline V CDR1 and CDR2: SGHTA, FQGTGA. The CDR3 runs 16 residues. Sequences were derived from CD4+ or CD8+ T cells sorted from blood, sampled in a trial of the OX40 agonist ivuxolimab. The rearrangement joins TRBV7-3 to TRBJ2-1; 7 bases fit TRBD2. The TCR originated in an adult with an advanced solid tumor such as melanoma, head and neck, liver or kidney cancer. CDR3 DNA sequence: TGTGCCAGCAGCCCCCATGCAGCGGGGTCCTACAATGAGCAGTTCTTC. Its protein is CASSPHAAGSYNEQFF.